This T cell receptor (beta chain) originates from a study of blood T cells in healthy people across ages (dated by TCRdb to the mid-2010s). For the wider study: In model experiments, template switching captured about one uniquely barcoded TCR beta cDNA molecule for every two T cells. To track age-related changes in TCR beta repertoire diversity, the study relied on deep sequencing normalized with unique cDNA molecular identifiers. Donors were grouped into four age groups: young (average about 15 years), middle-aged (under 40), aged (around 60) and long-lived (about 89). To avoid experimental bias, donors of different ages were distributed randomly across sequencing lanes. The study analyzed two additional independent replicas of 1 million unique cDNA reads from the same blood draw for two donors, one aged 18 to 30 and one aged 80 or older. What the work shows at the level of the full study, not this receptor alone: Compared with the aged group, more naive CD4+ T cells, fewer expanded clones and increased TCR diversity were shown by the long-lived group, suggesting age selection. As age increased, observed TCR beta diversity per million T cells dropped in a roughly linear way, and a significant reduction was already evident by age about 40. There was a strong correlation between observed TCR beta diversity and the percentage of naive T cells measured by flow cytometry. Conclusive comparison of naive and antigen-experienced compartments was prevented by the profiling of bulk unsorted PBMCs. Donor CMV infection status was unknown, potentially confounding age-related changes in expanded clonotypes. Total diversity estimates from one million sequenced T cells were considered lower bounds and underestimates.

The germline V gene encodes CDR1 MNHEY and CDR2 SVGEGT. From its cysteine to its phenylalanine, the CDR3 spans 13 amino acids. Solely the CDR3 DNA is kept, with 39 bases framed from the first base. The method was 5' RACE. These reads were obtained on an Illumina HiSeq 2500. The second PCR ran for roughly 6 to 11 cycles and used a J-beta primer mix along with a sample-barcoded 5' primer. A template-switch 5' adaptor carrying 12 random nucleotides introduced a unique molecular identifier onto each TCR beta cDNA molecule. Each sample yielded at least 2.5 million CDR3-containing paired-end reads. The Mint cDNA synthesis kit, primed by a TRBC-specific oligonucleotide, was used to synthesize first-strand cDNA from all RNA. After uracil-DNA glycosylase treatment, a first 18-cycle PCR used universal primers M1SS and BC2_uni_R on all cDNA. The authors' pipeline ran thus. Each sample was normalized by randomly selecting 1 million high-quality reads, each carrying a distinct molecular identifier. Instead of being binned into consensus sequences, reads that shared molecular identifiers were thrown out. MiTCR, with a Q25 quality threshold and the strictest error-elimination algorithm, was used for CDR3 identification, clonotype clustering and error correction. Lower-bound total TCR beta diversity was estimated with a nonparametric unseen species model using Euler transformation. The public reads were reanalyzed by TCRdb: fastp trimming at Q25, MiXCR alignment, in-frame beta chains only. Every CDR3 protein is listed once, alongside the most common genes and DNA of its rows. The V and J calls reflect TCRdb's pipeline rather than the authors' work. The sample table records about 760,000 distinct CDR3 sequences; approximately 60% of these occur just once. 20% to 30% of the sample is in the top ten clones.

The roughly 39 donors, aged about 6 to 95 years, were systemically healthy Caucasian individuals from Russia. Around 10 milliliters of peripheral blood were drawn from each donor into EDTA-treated Vacutainer tubes. Ficoll-Paque density-gradient centrifugation was used to isolate PBMCs, with at least 6.5 million per sample. Trizol reagent was used to extract total RNA from PBMCs, with at least 5 micrograms per sample. Naive CD45RAhigh/CD27high T cell percentages were measured by flow cytometry on a PBMC aliquot from every donor. As for this clonotype: The antigen it recognizes is unknown. At one end, the junction sequence differs from germline, possibly due to a read error.

The sample consisted of blood. This chain joins TRBV6-2 or TRBV6-3 to TRBJ2-3; the D gene cannot be resolved reliably. This receptor was identified in a man in his forties in good health. The DNA reads as follows: TGTGCCAGCAGTGACCAGACCCCGGATATGCAGTATTTT. Translated, it gives CASSDQTPDMQYF.